This entry lists 2 T cell receptor beta chains sequenced from one sample in a study of CD8+CD57+ T cells in acquired aplastic anemia. Selection for sequencing was limited to patients who had shown CD8+CD57+ cell expansion by flow cytometry. It was genomic DNA that served as the template for profiling TCR beta VDJ and CDR3. One entry per CDR3 protein, called by TCRdb with MiXCR from the reads. The profile shows about 160,000 distinct CDR3 sequences, about 48% of them singletons. The material sequenced was sorted CD4+, CD8+, or CD8+CD57+ T cells (not recorded which) from PBMCs. These receptor sequences come from a human donor with aplastic anemia.

This sequence joins TRBV20-1 and TRBJ1-2, with D tentatively TRBD1 (6 bases). With 4 bases removed from V and 5 bases from J, the gap between germline ends came to 8 bases. CDR1 DFQATT and CDR2 SNEGSKA come from the germline V gene (reference sequence). This CDR3 has 11 residues. The CDR3 DNA reads TGCAGTGCTATCAGGGGATATGGCTACACCTTC. It encodes CSAIRGYGYTF.

The table lists this clonotype with a count of one. The chain is built from TRBV10-3 and TRBJ2-2, with D uncertain. The V gene's germline CDR1 is ENHRY and CDR2 SYGVKD. V lost 3 bases, J lost 6 bases, and 2 bases lay in between. This CDR3 has 11 residues. CDR3 sequence (DNA): TGTGCCATCAGTGACGCCGGGGAGCTGTTTTTT. Translated, it gives CAISDAGELFF.